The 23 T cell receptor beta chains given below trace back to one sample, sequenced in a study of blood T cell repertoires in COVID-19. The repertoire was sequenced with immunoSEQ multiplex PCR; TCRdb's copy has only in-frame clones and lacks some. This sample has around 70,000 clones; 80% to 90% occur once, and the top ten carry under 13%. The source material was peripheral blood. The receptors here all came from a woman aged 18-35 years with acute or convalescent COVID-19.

The CDR3 spells CASSDLYQPQHF. The CDR3 bases are TGTGCCAGCAGTGACCTGTATCAGCCCCAGCATTTT. V gene TRBV6-1 combines with J gene TRBJ1-5, with D hard to call. Germline CDR1 reads MNHNS; CDR2 reads SASEGT. V was cut by 3 bases and J by 5 bases, with 5 bases left in between. The CDR3 runs 12 residues.

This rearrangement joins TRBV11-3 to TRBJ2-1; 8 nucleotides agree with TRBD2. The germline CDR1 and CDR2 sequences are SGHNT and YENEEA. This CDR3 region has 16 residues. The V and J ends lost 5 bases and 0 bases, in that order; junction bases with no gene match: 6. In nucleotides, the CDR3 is TGTGCCAGCAGCCCCGGGGGGGCGCGCTCCTACAATGAGCAGTTCTTC. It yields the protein CASSPGGARSYNEQFF.

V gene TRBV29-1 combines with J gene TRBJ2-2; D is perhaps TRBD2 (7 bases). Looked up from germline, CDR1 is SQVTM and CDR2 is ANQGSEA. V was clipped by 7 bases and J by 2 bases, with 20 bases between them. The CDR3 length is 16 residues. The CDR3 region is CSAEVGAGQNTGELFF. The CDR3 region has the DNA TGCAGCGCCGAGGTAGGAGCGGGACAAAACACCGGGGAGCTGTTTTTT.

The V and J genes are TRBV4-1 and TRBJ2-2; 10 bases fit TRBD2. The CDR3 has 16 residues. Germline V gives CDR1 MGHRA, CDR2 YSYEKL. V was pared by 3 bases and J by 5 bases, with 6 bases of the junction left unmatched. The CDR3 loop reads CASSHLTGLATGELFF. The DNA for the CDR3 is TGCGCCAGCAGCCATTTAACGGGACTAGCGACCGGGGAGCTGTTTTTT.

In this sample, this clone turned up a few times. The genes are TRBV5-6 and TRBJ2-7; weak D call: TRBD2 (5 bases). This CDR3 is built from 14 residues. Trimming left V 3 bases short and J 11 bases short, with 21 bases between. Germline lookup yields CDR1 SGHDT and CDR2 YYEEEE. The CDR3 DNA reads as TGTGCCAGCAGCTACGCGGGTGCAAATCTATTTAAGTACTTC. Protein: CASSYAGANLFKYF. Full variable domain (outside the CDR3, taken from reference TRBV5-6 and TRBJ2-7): DAGVTQSPTHLIKTRGQQVTLRCSPKSGHDTVSWYQQALGQGPQFIFQYYEEEERQRGNFPDRFSGHQFPNYSSELNVNALLLGDSALYLCASSYAGANLFKYFGPGTRLTVT.

CDR3 coding DNA: TGTGCCAGCAGTGAGTTGGGACAGGGGGTATTAGAGACCCAGTACTTC. Amino acid sequence: CASSELGQGVLETQYF. This chain uses TRBV6-1 with TRBJ2-5, with 11 nucleotides matching TRBD1. Trimming at V came to 3 bases and at J to 4 bases, leaving 7 bases not matched to a gene. This CDR3 spans 16 amino acids. From germline, CDR1 is MNHNS and CDR2 SASEGT.

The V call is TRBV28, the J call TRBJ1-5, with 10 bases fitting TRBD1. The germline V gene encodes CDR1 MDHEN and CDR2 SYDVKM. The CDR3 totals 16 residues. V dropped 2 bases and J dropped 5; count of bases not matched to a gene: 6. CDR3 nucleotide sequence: TGTGCCAGCAGTTTACTTACGACAGGGGGCGATCAGCCCCAGCATTTT. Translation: CASSLLTTGGDQPQHF.

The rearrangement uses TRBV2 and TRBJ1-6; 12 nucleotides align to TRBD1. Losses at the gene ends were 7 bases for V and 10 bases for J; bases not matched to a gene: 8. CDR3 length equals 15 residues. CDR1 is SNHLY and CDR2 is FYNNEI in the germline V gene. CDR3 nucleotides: TGTGCCAGCATGAGGGGACAGGGGGCTGGGTCACCCCTCCACTTT. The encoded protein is CASMRGQGAGSPLHF.

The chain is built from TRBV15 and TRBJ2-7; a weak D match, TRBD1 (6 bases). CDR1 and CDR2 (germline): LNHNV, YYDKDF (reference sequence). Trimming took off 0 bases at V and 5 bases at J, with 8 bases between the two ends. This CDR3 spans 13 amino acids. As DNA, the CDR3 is TGTGCCACCAGCAGAGACAGGGGCCACGAGCAGTACTTC. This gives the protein CATSRDRGHEQYF.

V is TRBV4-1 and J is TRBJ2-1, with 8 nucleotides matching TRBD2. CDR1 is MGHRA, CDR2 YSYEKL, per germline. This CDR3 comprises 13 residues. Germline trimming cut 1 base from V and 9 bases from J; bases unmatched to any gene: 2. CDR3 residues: CASSQGRGVEQFF. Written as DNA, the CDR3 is TGCGCCAGCAGCCAAGGGCGGGGGGTTGAGCAGTTCTTC.

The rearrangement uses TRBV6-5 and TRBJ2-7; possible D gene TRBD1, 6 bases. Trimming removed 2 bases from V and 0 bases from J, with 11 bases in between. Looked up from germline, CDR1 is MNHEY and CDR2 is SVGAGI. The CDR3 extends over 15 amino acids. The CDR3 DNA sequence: TGTGCCAGCAGTTACACCGGGACACACTCCTACGAGCAGTACTTC. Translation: CASSYTGTHSYEQYF.

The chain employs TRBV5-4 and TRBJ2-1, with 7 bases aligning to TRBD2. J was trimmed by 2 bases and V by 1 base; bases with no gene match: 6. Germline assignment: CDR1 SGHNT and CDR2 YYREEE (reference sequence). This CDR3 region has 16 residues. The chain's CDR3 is CASSLIGGGTYNEQFF. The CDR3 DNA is TGTGCCAGCAGCTTGATCGGGGGAGGGACCTACAATGAGCAGTTCTTC.

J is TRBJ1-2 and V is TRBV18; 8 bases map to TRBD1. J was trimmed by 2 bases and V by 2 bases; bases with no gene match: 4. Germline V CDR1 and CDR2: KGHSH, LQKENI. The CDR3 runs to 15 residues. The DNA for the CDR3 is TGTGCCAGCTCACCAGGAGGACAGGGAAACTATGGCTACACCTTC. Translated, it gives CASSPGGQGNYGYTF. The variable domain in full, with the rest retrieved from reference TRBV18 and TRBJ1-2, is NAGVMQNPRHLVRRRGQEARLRCSPMKGHSHVYWYRQLPEEGLKFMVYLQKENIIDESGMPKERFSAEFPKEGPSILRIQQVVRGDSAAYFCASSPGGQGNYGYTFGSGTRLTVV.

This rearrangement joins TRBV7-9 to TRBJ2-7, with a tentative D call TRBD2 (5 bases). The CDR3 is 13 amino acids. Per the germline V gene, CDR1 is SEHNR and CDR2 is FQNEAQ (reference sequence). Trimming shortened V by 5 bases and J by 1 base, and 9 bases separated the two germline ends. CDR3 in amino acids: CASSPLGSYEQYF. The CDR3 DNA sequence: TGTGCCAGCAGCCCACTAGGATCCTACGAGCAGTACTTC. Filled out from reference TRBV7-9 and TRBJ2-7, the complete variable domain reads DTGVSQNPRHKITKRGQNVTFRCDPISEHNRLYWYRQTLGQGPEFLTYFQNEAQLEKSRLLSDRFSAERPKGSFSTLEIQRTEQGDSAMYLCASSPLGSYEQYFGPGTRLTVT.

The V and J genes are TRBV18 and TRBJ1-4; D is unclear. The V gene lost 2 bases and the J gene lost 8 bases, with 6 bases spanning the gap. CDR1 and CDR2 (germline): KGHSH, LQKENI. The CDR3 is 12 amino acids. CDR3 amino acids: CASSPSGEKLFF. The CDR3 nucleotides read TGTGCCAGCTCACCAAGCGGCGAAAAACTGTTTTTT.

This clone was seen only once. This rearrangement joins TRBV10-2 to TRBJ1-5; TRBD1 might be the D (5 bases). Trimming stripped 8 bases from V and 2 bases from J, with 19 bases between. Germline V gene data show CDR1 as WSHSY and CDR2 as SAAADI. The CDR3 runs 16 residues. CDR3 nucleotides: TGCGCCAGCTCCGCCCTTGGAGGGGTGGGCAATCAGCCCCAGCATTTT. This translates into CASSALGGVGNQPQHF.

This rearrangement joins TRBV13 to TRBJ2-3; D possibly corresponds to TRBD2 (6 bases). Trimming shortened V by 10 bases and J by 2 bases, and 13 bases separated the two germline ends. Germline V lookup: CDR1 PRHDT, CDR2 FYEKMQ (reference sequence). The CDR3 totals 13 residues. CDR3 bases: TGTGCCACCGGGCGGGGAAACACAGATACGCAGTATTTT. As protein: CATGRGNTDTQYF.

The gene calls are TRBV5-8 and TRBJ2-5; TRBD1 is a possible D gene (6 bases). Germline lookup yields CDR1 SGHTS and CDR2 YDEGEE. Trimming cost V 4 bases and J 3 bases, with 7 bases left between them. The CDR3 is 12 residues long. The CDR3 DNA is TGTGCCAGCAGCAGGACAGAAGAGACCCAGTACTTC. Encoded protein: CASSRTEETQYF. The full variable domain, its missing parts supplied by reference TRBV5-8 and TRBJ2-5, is EAGVTQSPTHLIKTRGQQATLRCSPISGHTSVYWYQQALGLGLQFLLWYDEGEERNRGNFPPRFSGRQFPNYSSELNVNALELEDSALYLCASSRTEETQYFGPGTRLLVL.

CDR3 sequence reads: CASRPYRSGGGYGYTF. As DNA, the CDR3 is TGTGCCAGCAGGCCCTATCGATCAGGGGGCGGCTATGGCTACACCTTC. The J gene is TRBJ1-2, the V gene TRBV27; 8 bases line up with TRBD1. V trimming: 6 bases; J trimming: 4 bases; junction bases outside the gene matches: 13. CDR3 length: 16 amino acids. Germline-derived CDR1 and CDR2 are MNHEY and SMNVEV (reference sequence).

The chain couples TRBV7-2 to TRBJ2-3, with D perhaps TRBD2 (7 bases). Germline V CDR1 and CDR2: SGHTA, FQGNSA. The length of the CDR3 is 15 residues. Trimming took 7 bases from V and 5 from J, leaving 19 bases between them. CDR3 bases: TGTGCCAGCACATCATTGGGGGGGCCCAGAGATACGCAGTATTTT. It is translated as CASTSLGGPRDTQYF.

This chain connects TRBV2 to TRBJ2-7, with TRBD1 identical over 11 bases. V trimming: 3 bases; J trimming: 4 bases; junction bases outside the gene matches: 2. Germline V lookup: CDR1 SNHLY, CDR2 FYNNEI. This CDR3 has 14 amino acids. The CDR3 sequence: CASSEDRGQYEQYF. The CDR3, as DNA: TGTGCCAGCAGTGAGGACAGGGGGCAATACGAGCAGTACTTC.

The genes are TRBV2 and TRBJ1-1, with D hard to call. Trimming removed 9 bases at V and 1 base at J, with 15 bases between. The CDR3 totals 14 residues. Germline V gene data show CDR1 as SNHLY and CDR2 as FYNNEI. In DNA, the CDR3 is TGTGCCAGTCGGACTCGTCAGACGAACACTGAAGCTTTCTTT. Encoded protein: CASRTRQTNTEAFF.

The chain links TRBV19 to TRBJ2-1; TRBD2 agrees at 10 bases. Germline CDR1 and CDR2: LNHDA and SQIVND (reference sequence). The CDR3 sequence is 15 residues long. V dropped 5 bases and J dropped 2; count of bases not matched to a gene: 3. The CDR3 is CASSPLAGAYNEQFF. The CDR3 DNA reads TGTGCCAGTAGTCCCCTAGCGGGGGCCTACAATGAGCAGTTCTTC.